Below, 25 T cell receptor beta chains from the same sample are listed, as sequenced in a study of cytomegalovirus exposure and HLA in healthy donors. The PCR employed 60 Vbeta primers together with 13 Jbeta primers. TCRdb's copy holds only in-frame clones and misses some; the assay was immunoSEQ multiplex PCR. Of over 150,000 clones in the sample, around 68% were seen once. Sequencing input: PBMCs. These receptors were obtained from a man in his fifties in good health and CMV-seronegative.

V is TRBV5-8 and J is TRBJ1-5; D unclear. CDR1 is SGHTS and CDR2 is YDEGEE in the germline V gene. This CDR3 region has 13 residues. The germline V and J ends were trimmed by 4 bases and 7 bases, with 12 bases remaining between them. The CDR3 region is CASSLAVQQPQHF. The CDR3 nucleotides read TGTGCCAGCAGCCTTGCGGTTCAACAGCCCCAGCATTTT.

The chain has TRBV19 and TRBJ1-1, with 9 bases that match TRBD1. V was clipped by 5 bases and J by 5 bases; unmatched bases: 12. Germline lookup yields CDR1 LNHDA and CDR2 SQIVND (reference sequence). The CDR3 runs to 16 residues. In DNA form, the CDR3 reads TGTGCCAGTAGTCCCTTCTTGGGACAGGGATGGACTGAAGCTTTCTTT. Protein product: CASSPFLGQGWTEAFF.

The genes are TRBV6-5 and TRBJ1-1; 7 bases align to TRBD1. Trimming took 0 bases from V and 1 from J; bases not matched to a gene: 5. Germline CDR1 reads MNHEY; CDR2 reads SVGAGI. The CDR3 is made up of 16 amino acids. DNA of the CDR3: TGTGCCAGCAGTTACTCGAGAGGGGGCAGGAACACTGAAGCTTTCTTT. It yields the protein CASSYSRGGRNTEAFF.

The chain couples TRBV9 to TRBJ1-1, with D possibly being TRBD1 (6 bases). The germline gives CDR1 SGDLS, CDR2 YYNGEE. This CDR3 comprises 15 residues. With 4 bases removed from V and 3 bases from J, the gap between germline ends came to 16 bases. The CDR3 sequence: CASSRRGGADTEAFF. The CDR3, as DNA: TGTGCCAGCAGCCGGAGGGGGGGCGCGGACACTGAAGCTTTCTTT.

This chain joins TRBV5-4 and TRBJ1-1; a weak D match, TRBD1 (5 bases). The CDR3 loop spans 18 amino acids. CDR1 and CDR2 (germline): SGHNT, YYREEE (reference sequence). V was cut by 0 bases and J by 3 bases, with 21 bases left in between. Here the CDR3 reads CASSLDIGLRGVDTEAFF. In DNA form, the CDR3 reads TGTGCCAGCAGCTTGGATATCGGGTTGCGGGGGGTGGACACTGAAGCTTTCTTT.

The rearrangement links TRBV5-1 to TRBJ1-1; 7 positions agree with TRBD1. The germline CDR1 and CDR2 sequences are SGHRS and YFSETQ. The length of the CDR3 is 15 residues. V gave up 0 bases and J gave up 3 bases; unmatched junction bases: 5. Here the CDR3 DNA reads TGCGCCAGCAGCTTGGCCACCCAGGGGGACACTGAAGCTTTCTTT. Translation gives CASSLATQGDTEAFF. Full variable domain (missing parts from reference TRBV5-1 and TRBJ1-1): KAGVTQTPRYLIKTRGQQVTLSCSPISGHRSVSWYQQTPGQGLQFLFEYFSETQRNKGNFPGRFSGRQFSNSRSEMNVSTLELGDSALYLCASSLATQGDTEAFFGQGTRLTVV.

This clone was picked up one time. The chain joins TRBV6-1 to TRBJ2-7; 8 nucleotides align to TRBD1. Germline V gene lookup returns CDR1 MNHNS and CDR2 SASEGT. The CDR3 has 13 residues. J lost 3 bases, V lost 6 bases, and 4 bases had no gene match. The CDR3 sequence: CASSLTGVYEQYF. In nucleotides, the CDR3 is TGTGCCAGCAGCCTGACAGGGGTCTACGAGCAGTACTTC.

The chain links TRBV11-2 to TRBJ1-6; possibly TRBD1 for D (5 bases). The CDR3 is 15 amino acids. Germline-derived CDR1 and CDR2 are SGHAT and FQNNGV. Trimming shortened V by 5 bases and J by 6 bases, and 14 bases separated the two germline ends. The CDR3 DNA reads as TGTGCCAGCAGCCCCAGGGAAAGGATTAATTCACCCCTCCACTTT. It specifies CASSPRERINSPLHF.

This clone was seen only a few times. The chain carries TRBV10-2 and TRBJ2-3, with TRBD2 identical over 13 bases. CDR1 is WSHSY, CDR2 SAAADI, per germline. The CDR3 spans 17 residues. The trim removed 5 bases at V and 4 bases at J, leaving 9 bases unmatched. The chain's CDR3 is CASSLGLAGIGADTQYF. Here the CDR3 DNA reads TGCGCCAGCAGTCTGGGACTAGCGGGGATCGGGGCAGATACGCAGTATTTT.

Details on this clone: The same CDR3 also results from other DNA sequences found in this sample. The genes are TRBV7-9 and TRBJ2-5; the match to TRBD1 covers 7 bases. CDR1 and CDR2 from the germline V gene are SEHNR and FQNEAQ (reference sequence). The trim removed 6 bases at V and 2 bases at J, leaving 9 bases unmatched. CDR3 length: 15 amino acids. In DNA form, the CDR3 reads TGTGCCAGCAGTCTAGGAGACAGGGATCAAGAGACCCAGTACTTC. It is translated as CASSLGDRDQETQYF.

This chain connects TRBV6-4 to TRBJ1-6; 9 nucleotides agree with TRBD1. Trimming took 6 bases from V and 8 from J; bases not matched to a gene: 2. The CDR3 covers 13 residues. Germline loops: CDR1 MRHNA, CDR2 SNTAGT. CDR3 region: CASRTGGDSPLHF. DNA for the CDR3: TGTGCCAGCAGGACAGGGGGGGATTCACCCCTCCACTTT.

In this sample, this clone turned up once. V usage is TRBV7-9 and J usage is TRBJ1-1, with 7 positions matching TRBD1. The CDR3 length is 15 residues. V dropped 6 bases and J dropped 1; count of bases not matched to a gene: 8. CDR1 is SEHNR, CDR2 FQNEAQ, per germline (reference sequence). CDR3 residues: CASRPPQGGNTEAFF. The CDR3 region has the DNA TGTGCCAGCAGGCCTCCTCAGGGGGGGAACACTGAAGCTTTCTTT. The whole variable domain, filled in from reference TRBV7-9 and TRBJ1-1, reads DTGVSQNPRHKITKRGQNVTFRCDPISEHNRLYWYRQTLGQGPEFLTYFQNEAQLEKSRLLSDRFSAERPKGSFSTLEIQRTEQGDSAMYLCASRPPQGGNTEAFFGQGTRLTVV.

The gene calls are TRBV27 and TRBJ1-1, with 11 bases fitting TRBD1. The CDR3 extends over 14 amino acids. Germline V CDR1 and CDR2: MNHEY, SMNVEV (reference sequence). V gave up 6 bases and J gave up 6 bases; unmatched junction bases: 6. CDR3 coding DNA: TGTGCCAGCAGCCTGGGACAGGGGGTGGCTGAAGCTTTCTTT. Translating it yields CASSLGQGVAEAFF.

This chain's CDR3 is CASSIETQGATDTQYF. The CDR3 nucleotides are TGTGCCAGTAGTATAGAAACCCAGGGGGCGACAGATACGCAGTATTTT. This chain links TRBV19 with TRBJ2-3; 8 bases align to TRBD1. From germline, CDR1 is LNHDA and CDR2 SQIVND (reference sequence). The length of the CDR3 is 16 residues. V shed 0 bases, J shed 3 bases, and the junction held 5 bases outside the gene matches.

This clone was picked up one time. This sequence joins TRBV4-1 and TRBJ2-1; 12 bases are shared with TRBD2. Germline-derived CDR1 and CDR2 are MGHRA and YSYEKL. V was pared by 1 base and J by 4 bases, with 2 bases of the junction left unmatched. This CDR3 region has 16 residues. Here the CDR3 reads CASSQVLAGGYNEQFF. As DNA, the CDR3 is TGCGCCAGCAGCCAAGTACTAGCGGGGGGTTACAATGAGCAGTTCTTC.

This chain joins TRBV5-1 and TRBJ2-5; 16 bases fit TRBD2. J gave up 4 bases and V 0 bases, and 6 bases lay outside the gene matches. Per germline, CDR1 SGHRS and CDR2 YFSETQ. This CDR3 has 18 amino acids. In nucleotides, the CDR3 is TGCGCCAGCAGCTTGGAGGGACTAGCGGGGGGGCCTGGAGAGACCCAGTACTTC. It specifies CASSLEGLAGGPGETQYF.

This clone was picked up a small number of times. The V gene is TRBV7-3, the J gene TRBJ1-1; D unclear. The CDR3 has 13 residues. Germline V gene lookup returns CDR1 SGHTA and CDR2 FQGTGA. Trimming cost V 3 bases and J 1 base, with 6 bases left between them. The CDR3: CASSFQQNTEAFF. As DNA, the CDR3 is TGTGCCAGCAGCTTTCAACAGAACACTGAAGCTTTCTTT.

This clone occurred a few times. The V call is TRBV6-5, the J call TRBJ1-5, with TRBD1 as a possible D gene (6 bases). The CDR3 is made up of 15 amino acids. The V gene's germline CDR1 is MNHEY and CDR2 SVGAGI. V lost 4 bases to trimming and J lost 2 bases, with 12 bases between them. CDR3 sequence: CASSSPRTGNQPQHF. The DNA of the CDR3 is TGTGCCAGCAGTTCCCCTCGGACAGGCAATCAGCCCCAGCATTTT.

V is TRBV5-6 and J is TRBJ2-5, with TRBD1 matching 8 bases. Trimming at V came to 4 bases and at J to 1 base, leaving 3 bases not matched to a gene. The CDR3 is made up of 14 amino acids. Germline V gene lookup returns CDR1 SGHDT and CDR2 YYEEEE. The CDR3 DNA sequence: TGTGCCAGCAGCGGGGGACAGGTCCAAGAGACCCAGTACTTC. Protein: CASSGGQVQETQYF.

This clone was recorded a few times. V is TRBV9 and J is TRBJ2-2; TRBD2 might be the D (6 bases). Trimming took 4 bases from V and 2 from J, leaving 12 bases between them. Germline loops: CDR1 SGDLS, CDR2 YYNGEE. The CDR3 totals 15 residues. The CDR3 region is CASSPRDLNTGELFF. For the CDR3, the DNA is TGTGCCAGCAGCCCTCGGGACTTAAACACCGGGGAGCTGTTTTTT.

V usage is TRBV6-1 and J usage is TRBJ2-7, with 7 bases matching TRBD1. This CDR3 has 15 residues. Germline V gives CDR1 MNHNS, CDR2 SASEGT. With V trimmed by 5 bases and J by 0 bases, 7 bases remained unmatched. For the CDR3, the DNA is TGTGCCAGCAGTCCCTGGGGACAGCGCTCCTACGAGCAGTACTTC. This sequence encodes CASSPWGQRSYEQYF.

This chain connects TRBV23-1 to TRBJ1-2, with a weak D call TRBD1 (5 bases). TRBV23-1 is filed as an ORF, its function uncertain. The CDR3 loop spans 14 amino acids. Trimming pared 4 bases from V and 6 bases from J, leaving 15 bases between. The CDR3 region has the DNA TGCGCCAGCAGTCGTGGGGGGGTTTATAATGGCTACACCTTC. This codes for CASSRGGVYNGYTF.

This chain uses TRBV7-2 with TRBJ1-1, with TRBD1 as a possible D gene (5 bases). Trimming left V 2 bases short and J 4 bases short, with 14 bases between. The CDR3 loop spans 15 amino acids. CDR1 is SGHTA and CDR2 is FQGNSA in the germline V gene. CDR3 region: CASSLNGRAVTEAFF. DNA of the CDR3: TGTGCCAGCAGCTTAAATGGCAGGGCGGTCACTGAAGCTTTCTTT.

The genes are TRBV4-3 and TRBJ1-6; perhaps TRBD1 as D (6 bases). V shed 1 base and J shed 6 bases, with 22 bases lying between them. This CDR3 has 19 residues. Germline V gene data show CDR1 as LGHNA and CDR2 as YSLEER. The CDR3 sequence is CASSQVPQGLSPSNSPLHF. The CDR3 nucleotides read TGCGCCAGCAGCCAAGTCCCACAGGGCCTTTCTCCCAGTAATTCACCCCTCCACTTT.

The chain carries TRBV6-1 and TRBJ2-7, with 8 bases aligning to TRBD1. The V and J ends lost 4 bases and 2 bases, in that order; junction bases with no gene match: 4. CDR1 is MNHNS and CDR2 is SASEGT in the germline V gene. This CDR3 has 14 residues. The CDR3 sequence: CASSVGQGAYEQYF. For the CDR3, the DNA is TGTGCCAGCAGTGTCGGACAGGGCGCCTACGAGCAGTACTTC.